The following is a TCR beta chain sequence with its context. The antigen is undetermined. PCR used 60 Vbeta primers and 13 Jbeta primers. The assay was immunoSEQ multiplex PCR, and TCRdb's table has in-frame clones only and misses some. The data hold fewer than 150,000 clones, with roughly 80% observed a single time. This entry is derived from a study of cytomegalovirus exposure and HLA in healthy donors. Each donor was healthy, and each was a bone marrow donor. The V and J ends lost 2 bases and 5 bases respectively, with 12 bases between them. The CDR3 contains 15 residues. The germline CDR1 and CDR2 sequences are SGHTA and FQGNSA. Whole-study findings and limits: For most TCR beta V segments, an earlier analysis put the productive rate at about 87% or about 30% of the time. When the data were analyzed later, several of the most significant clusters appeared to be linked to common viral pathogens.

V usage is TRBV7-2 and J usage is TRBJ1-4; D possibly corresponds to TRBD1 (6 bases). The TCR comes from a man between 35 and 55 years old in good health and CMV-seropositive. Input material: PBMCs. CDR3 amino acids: CASSLSSGENEKLFF. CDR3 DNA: TGTGCCAGCAGCTTATCTTCAGGGGAGAATGAAAAACTGTTTTTT.